A selection of T cell receptor beta chains follows, all from one sample in a study of blood T cells in healthy people across ages. One entry per CDR3 protein, called by TCRdb with MiXCR from the 5' RACE reads. The sample contains about 640,000 distinct CDR3 sequences, roughly three fifths of which appear only once. The sample comprised blood. Source of these receptors: a man in his fifties or sixties in good health. The CDR3 runs from the conserved cysteine through the conserved F or W. A D gene is named only where the DNA matches it firmly. Rows may omit the clone size; those that give it use once, few, many or a size class.

d_call	clone_size	j_call	v_call	cdr3_nt	cdr3_aa
TRBD1	.	TRBJ1-6	TRBV25-1	TGTGCCAGCCGGGGACAGTATAATTCACCCCTCCACTTT	CASRGQYNSPLHF
TRBD1	.	TRBJ1-6	TRBV7-9	TGTGCCAGCAGCTCCGGGACAGGGGAACGGCCCCTCCACTTT	CASSSGTGERPLHF
.	.	TRBJ2-3	TRBV20-1	TGCAGTGCCCCCCGACTATACACAGATACGCAGTATTTT	CSAPRLYTDTQYF
.	.	TRBJ2-1	TRBV11-2	TGTGCCAGCAGCCTTAACCGGGCCAGCTCCTACAATGAGCAGTTCTTC	CASSLNRASSYNEQFF
TRBD1	.	TRBJ2-7	TRBV5-1	TGCGCCAGCAGCGGTGGGACAGGAGGAAGCCCCTACGAGCAGTACTTC	CASSGGTGGSPYEQYF
.	few	TRBJ1-2	TRBV7-2	TGTGCCAGCAGCCCCCCGGTGGGTAACTATGGCTACACCTTC	CASSPPVGNYGYTF
TRBD2	.	TRBJ2-3	TRBV20-1	TGCAGTGCTATCCGGCGGGGGGGCCACAGCACAGATACGCAGTATTTT	CSAIRRGGHSTDTQYF
TRBD2	.	TRBJ2-5	TRBV6-1	TGTGCCAGCAGTGATATGGGACTAGCGGAAGAGACCCAGTACTTC	CASSDMGLAEETQYF
.	.	TRBJ2-5	TRBV9	TGTGCCAGCAGCGTAGGGTCTACCGAGCCTAAGTACTTC	CASSVGSTEPKYF
TRBD1	.	TRBJ2-5	TRBV11-2	TGTGCCAGCAGCGCCGACAGGGAAGAGACCCAGTACTTC	CASSADREETQYF
TRBD1	few	TRBJ2-7	TRBV4-1	TGCGCCAGCAGCCAAGTGGGACAGCTGACCTACGAGCAGTACTTC	CASSQVGQLTYEQYF
TRBD2	few	TRBJ2-3	TRBV12-3/TRBV12-4	TGTGCCAGCAGTTCCGGACTAGCGAGGGTTATGACAGATACGCAGTATTTT	CASSSGLARVMTDTQYF
.	few	TRBJ2-3	TRBV6-6	TGTGCCAGCACCTCCGGAGATACGCAGTATTTT	CASTSGDTQYF
.	.	TRBJ1-1	TRBV25-1	TGTGCCAGCAGTGAAGGAGGGGTAGACACTGAAGCTTTCTTT	CASSEGGVDTEAFF
.	.	TRBJ2-2	TRBV10-3	TGTGCCATTAGAACAGGGTGGACCGGGGAGCTGTTTTTT	CAIRTGWTGELFF
.	.	TRBJ1-2	TRBV20-1	TGCAGTGCTAGGAAGCCAGGGCCCTATGGCTACACCTTC	CSARKPGPYGYTF